This T cell receptor (beta chain) was profiled in a study of blood T cell repertoires in COVID-19. This table comes from immunoSEQ multiplex PCR, and its TCRdb copy is limited to in-frame clones, with some not included. The repertoire includes a few hundred thousand clones, roughly 87% of them detected once, and approximately 9% sits in the top ten. V lost 3 bases to trimming and J lost 4 bases, with 17 bases between them. The length of the CDR3 is 16 residues. Germline V gene data show CDR1 as SGHAT and CDR2 as FQDESV (reference sequence). The receptor comes from a woman younger than 30 who had recovered from COVID-19. The chain couples TRBV11-1 to TRBJ2-3, with a possible D match to TRBD2 (6 bases). Source material: PBMCs or T cells enriched from blood (not recorded which). DNA for the CDR3: TGTGCCAGCAGCTTGGGGGAGGCAGGTTCATCAGATACGCAGTATTTT. This translates into CASSLGEAGSSDTQYF.